This entry describes one T cell receptor beta chain. Produced via immunoSEQ multiplex PCR; TCRdb's table is partial and in-frame only. The table includes under 50,000 clones, around nine tenths detected once. J gave up 2 bases and V 3 bases, and 3 bases lay outside the gene matches. Germline V CDR1 and CDR2: SGDLS, YYNGEE. CDR3 length: 15 amino acids. The record originates from a study of sequential checkpoint blockade in melanoma. Study background: Patients were randomized 1:1 to nivolumab-then-ipilimumab or ipilimumab-then-nivolumab first-line. Maintenance nivolumab came after either treatment sequence.

The treatment denotes: randomized to nivolumab then ipilimumab (arm A) or the reverse (arm B). No patient had prior DNA-damaging chemotherapy. Sorted cells were live CD3+CD8+, lacking CD19 and CD56, from PBMCs. The gene calls are TRBV9 and TRBJ2-7, with TRBD2 matching over 12 bases. The input for sequencing was CD8+ T cells sorted from blood (inferred from file names), taken from a patient given nivolumab and ipilimumab in sequence. This clonotype was sampled from a human donor with melanoma. CDR3: CASSAGLAGTYEQYF. Here the CDR3 DNA reads TGTGCCAGCAGCGCAGGACTAGCGGGGACCTACGAGCAGTACTTC.